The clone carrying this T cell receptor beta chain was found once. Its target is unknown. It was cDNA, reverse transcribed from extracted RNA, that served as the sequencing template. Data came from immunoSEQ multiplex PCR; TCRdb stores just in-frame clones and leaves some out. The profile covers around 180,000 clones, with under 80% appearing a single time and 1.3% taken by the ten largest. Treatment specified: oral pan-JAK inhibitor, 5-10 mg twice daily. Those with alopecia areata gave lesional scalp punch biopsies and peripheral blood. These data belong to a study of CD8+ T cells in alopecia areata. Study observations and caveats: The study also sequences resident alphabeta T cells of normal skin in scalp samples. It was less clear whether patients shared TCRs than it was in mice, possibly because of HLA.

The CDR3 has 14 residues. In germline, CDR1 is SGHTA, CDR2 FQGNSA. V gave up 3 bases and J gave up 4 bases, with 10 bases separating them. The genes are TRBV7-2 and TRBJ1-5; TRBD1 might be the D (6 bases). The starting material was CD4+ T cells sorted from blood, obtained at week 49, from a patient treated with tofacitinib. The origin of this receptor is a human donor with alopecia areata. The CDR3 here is CASSFRGANQPQHF. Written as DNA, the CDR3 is TGTGCCAGCAGCTTCCGGGGGGCGAATCAGCCCCAGCATTTT.